The 28 T cell receptor beta chains reported below all come from one sample, sequenced in a study of human T cells and chemical hapten exposure. The time point is: pre-sensitization, week 0. The treatment is: therapeutic diphenylcyclopropenone sensitization with weekly scalp DPC. Total RNA came from unfractionated whole blood. One entry per CDR3 protein results from TCRdb running MiXCR on the RACE reads. The sample lists fewer than 45,000 distinct CDR3 sequences, 9.5% to 15% occurring once. Source: whole blood, taken in connection with sensitization to the hapten diphenylcyclopropenone (DPC). The receptors come from a woman in her thirties or forties with alopecia areata. Some clones in this sample may be carry-over from other donors' samples.

This clonotype was seen ten or more times. This chain uses TRBV10-3 with TRBJ1-4; D perhaps matches TRBD1 (5 bases). V was pared by 10 bases and J by 6 bases, with 15 bases between. Germline V gene sequence: CDR1 ENHRY, CDR2 SYGVKD. This CDR3 has 13 residues. The CDR3 reads CATAGGSDEKLFF. The CDR3 DNA reads as TGTGCCACTGCGGGGGGATCGGATGAAAAACTGTTTTTT.

This clonotype showed up many times. The chain combines TRBV19 with TRBJ2-4; 9 bases are a match to TRBD1. The CDR3 extends over 17 amino acids. The V segment lost 1 base and the J segment 7 bases; nucleotides outside the gene matches: 11. Per the germline V gene, CDR1 is LNHDA and CDR2 is SQIVND (reference sequence). The CDR3 DNA reads TGTGCCAGTAGTATAGGGACAGGGGTAGACGTTAGGAACATTCAGTACTTC. Protein: CASSIGTGVDVRNIQYF.

In this sample, this clonotype turned up a few times. The chain recombines TRBV15 with TRBJ2-1; 7 bases agree with TRBD2. This CDR3 is built from 15 residues. The V gene end was trimmed by 3 bases and the J gene end by 2 bases; junction bases not matched to a gene: 4. Per germline, CDR1 LNHNV and CDR2 YYDKDF (reference sequence). The CDR3 DNA sequence: TGTGCCACCAGCAGGGGGCGGGAGCCCTACAATGAGCAGTTCTTC. Translation: CATSRGREPYNEQFF. The full variable domain, in which reference TRBV15 and TRBJ2-1 provide the parts outside the CDR3, is DAMVIQNPRYQVTQFGKPVTLSCSQTLNHNVMYWYQQKSSQAPKLLFHYYDKDFNNEADTPDNFQSRRPNTSFCFLDIRSPGLGDTAMYLCATSRGREPYNEQFFGPGTRLTVL.

This clonotype was counted many times. The rearrangement uses TRBV29-1 and TRBJ1-1; D ambiguous. Germline V gene data show CDR1 as SQVTM and CDR2 as ANQGSEA. This CDR3 contains 12 residues. V lost 0 bases and J 2 bases, leaving 4 bases between the germline ends. CDR3 coding DNA: TGCAGCGTTGAAGAGTTTAACACTGAAGCTTTCTTT. Its translation: CSVEEFNTEAFF.

In this sample, this clonotype turned up many times. The chain combines TRBV7-8 with TRBJ1-2, with TRBD1 matching over 7 bases. In germline, CDR1 is SGHVS, CDR2 FQNEAQ. The ends lost 5 bases at V and 4 bases at J; junction bases unmatched: 10. The CDR3 covers 15 residues. CDR3 coding DNA: TGTGCCAGCAGCCTTCGACAGGGCATCGGCTATGGCTACACCTTC. Translated: CASSLRQGIGYGYTF.

The V and J genes are TRBV20-1 and TRBJ2-7; unclear D gene. V was pared by 0 bases and J by 3 bases, with 15 bases between. The CDR3 length is 15 residues. Germline lookup yields CDR1 DFQATT and CDR2 SNEGSKA (reference sequence). The CDR3 reads CSARERFGLLYEQYF. As DNA, the CDR3 is TGCAGTGCTAGAGAACGTTTTGGGCTACTCTACGAGCAGTACTTC.

Regarding this clonotype: One base away lies a much larger clone, so this may be a sequencing read error. The chain combines TRBV11-2 with TRBJ2-3, with 11 positions matching TRBD2. The germline V gene encodes CDR1 SGHAT and CDR2 FQNNGV. The CDR3 spans 18 residues. The V and J ends lost 0 bases and 7 bases, in that order; junction bases with no gene match: 12. The CDR3 DNA is TGTGCCAGCAGCTTAGAGGGACTAGCGGACCTAATAAATCATACGCAGTATTTT. Translating it yields CASSLEGLADLINHTQYF.

This clonotype was recorded at least ten times. The chain combines TRBV5-1 with TRBJ2-2; 14 nucleotides align to TRBD2. The CDR3 totals 17 residues. After removal of 2 bases from V and 1 base from J, the junction contained 1 base not matched to a gene. The germline gives CDR1 SGHRS, CDR2 YFSETQ. CDR3 protein: CASSFGTSGGNTGELFF. In DNA, the CDR3 is TGCGCCAGCAGCTTTGGGACTAGCGGGGGGAACACCGGGGAGCTGTTTTTT.

The chain recombines TRBV27 with TRBJ2-1; a weak D match, TRBD1 (6 bases). Between the trimmed V and J ends, which lost 3 bases and 11 bases, there was a span of 14 bases. Per germline, CDR1 MNHEY and CDR2 SMNVEV (reference sequence). The CDR3 has 13 residues. The CDR3 DNA reads TGTGCCAGCAGTTTGATGACCCGGGACAAGCAGTTCTTC. Translating gives CASSLMTRDKQFF.

Ten or more counts support this clonotype. The rearrangement links TRBV27 to TRBJ1-3; TRBD1 might be the D (5 bases). The CDR3 is 12 amino acids. CDR1 is MNHEY and CDR2 is SMNVEV in the germline V gene (reference sequence). The V end lost 7 bases, the J end lost 4 bases, and 8 bases lay between the germline ends. CDR3 protein: CASTGPGNTIYF. CDR3 nucleotides: TGTGCCAGCACAGGGCCCGGAAACACCATATATTTT.

In this sample, this clonotype turned up many times. The chain combines TRBV24-1 with TRBJ1-2; D possibly corresponds to TRBD1 (6 bases). This CDR3 has 14 amino acids. CDR1 and CDR2 from the germline V gene are KGHDR and SFDVKD. Trimming cost V 0 bases and J 2 bases, with 6 bases left between them. The CDR3 region is CATSDLTGNYGYTF. CDR3 nucleotide sequence: TGTGCCACCAGTGATTTGACAGGGAACTATGGCTACACCTTC.

DNA for the CDR3: TGTGCCAGCAGCTTAGGGGCAGGTGTTGGAGAGACCCAGTACTTC. This gives the protein CASSLGAGVGETQYF. V gene TRBV7-9 combines with J gene TRBJ2-5; D gene ambiguous. V was cut by 1 base and J by 4 bases, with 13 bases left in between. Per the germline V gene, CDR1 is SEHNR and CDR2 is FQNEAQ (reference sequence). The CDR3 runs to 15 residues.

Ten or more counts support this clonotype. The chain uses TRBV5-1 and TRBJ1-4; 8 bases match TRBD1. Germline V gene lookup returns CDR1 SGHRS and CDR2 YFSETQ. CDR3 length equals 15 residues. J gave up 7 bases and V 3 bases, and 8 bases lay outside the gene matches. In DNA form, the CDR3 reads TGCGCCAGCAGCTCGCAGGGGGCGGCTCCTGAAAAACTGTTTTTT. Translated, it gives CASSSQGAAPEKLFF.

This clonotype was seen at least ten times. The chain links TRBV4-3 to TRBJ1-6; no reliable D call. The germline V gene has CDR1 LGHNA and CDR2 YSLEER. The V gene lost 0 bases and the J gene lost 2 bases, with 8 bases spanning the gap. This CDR3 is 16 amino acids long. The CDR3 here is CASSQEPATYNSPLHF. CDR3 in DNA: TGCGCCAGCAGCCAAGAACCGGCAACCTATAATTCACCCCTCCACTTT.

The genes are TRBV2 and TRBJ1-6, with D unresolved. Germline V gene lookup returns CDR1 SNHLY and CDR2 FYNNEI. V shed 6 bases and J shed 10 bases, with 19 bases lying between them. The CDR3 extends over 15 amino acids. This chain's CDR3 is CASRPPYGFGSPLHF. DNA of the CDR3: TGTGCCAGCAGGCCCCCTTATGGTTTTGGGTCACCCCTCCACTTT. The full variable domain, completed using reference TRBV2 and TRBJ1-6, is EPEVTQTPSHQVTQMGQEVILRCVPISNHLYFYWYRQILGQKVEFLVSFYNNEISEKSEIFDDQFSVERPDGSNFTLKIRSTKLEDSAMYFCASRPPYGFGSPLHFGNGTRLTVT.

This clonotype was counted many times. CDR3 residues: CSARDLLTGVGNEQFF. The DNA of the CDR3 is TGCAGTGCTAGAGATTTATTGACAGGGGTGGGTAATGAGCAGTTCTTC. The chain uses TRBV20-1 and TRBJ2-1; 8 nucleotides align to TRBD1. CDR3 length: 16 residues. The germline V gene has CDR1 DFQATT and CDR2 SNEGSKA (reference sequence). The J segment lost 7 bases and the V segment lost 0 bases, leaving 11 bases of the junction unmatched.

Of note for this clonotype: A read error may explain this, as a much larger clone is one base away. The chain has TRBV6-6 and TRBJ2-3, with TRBD2 matching over 11 bases. Germline V gives CDR1 MNHNY, CDR2 SVGAGI (reference sequence). The CDR3 has 17 amino acids. The CDR3 DNA sequence: TGTGTCAGCAGCTCTCCGGGACTAGCGGAACACACAGATACGCAGTATTTT. Protein sequence: CVSSSPGLAEHTDTQYF.

This clonotype was counted many times. The rearrangement uses TRBV20-1 and TRBJ1-5, with TRBD1 identical over 8 bases. CDR3 length: 17 residues. Looked up from germline, CDR1 is DFQATT and CDR2 is SNEGSKA (reference sequence). Losses at the gene ends were 3 bases for V and 0 bases for J; bases not matched to a gene: 10. As DNA, the CDR3 is TGCAGTGCTAGCTCCGGGACAGGTATCTATAGCAATCAGCCCCAGCATTTT. This encodes CSASSGTGIYSNQPQHF.

This clonotype was recorded many times. This sequence joins TRBV9 and TRBJ1-3; D gene unclear. Per germline, CDR1 SGDLS and CDR2 YYNGEE. This CDR3 region has 18 residues. Trimming left V 0 bases short and J 0 bases short, with 16 bases between. The CDR3 sequence: CASSVEVGLAGSGNTIYF. CDR3 nucleotides: TGTGCCAGCAGCGTAGAAGTAGGACTGGCCGGCTCTGGAAACACCATATATTTT.

In its sample, this clonotype was seen a few times. This sequence joins TRBV28 and TRBJ2-1; D perhaps matches TRBD2 (7 bases). The CDR3 extends over 14 amino acids. The germline V gene encodes CDR1 MDHEN and CDR2 SYDVKM. V was shortened by 10 bases and J by 7 bases, with 20 bases between the two germline ends. The chain's CDR3 is CATWGAGVWNEQFF. CDR3 sequence (DNA): TGTGCCACCTGGGGGGCGGGAGTCTGGAATGAGCAGTTCTTC.

J is TRBJ2-6 and V is TRBV28; D may match TRBD1 or TRBD2 (5 bases each). CDR1 is MDHEN, CDR2 SYDVKM, per germline. V shed 5 bases and J shed 2 bases, with 7 bases lying between them. The CDR3 totals 14 residues. As DNA, the CDR3 is TGTGCCAGCAGTGGGACGGCTGGGGCCAACGTCCTGACTTTC. Its protein is CASSGTAGANVLTF.

Ten or more counts support this clonotype. The chain recombines TRBV12-3 or TRBV12-4 with TRBJ2-2, with 9 bases that match TRBD1. The V segment lost 7 bases and the J segment 6 bases; nucleotides outside the gene matches: 3. CDR3 length equals 13 residues. The CDR3 sequence: CASTRQGAGELFF. The CDR3 DNA is TGTGCCAGCACCAGACAGGGGGCCGGGGAGCTGTTTTTT.

Details on this clonotype: A much larger clone is a single base away; this may be a read error. The chain is built from TRBV5-1 and TRBJ1-4; D unclear. Germline V lookup: CDR1 SGHRS, CDR2 YFSETQ. The CDR3 covers 14 residues. CDR3 amino acids: CASCFKGKDEKLFF. Here the CDR3 DNA reads TGCGCCAGCTGCTTCAAGGGTAAGGATGAAAAACTGTTTTTT. The variable domain in full, with the rest retrieved from reference TRBV5-1 and TRBJ1-4, is KAGVTQTPRYLIKTRGQQVTLSCSPISGHRSVSWYQQTPGQGLQFLFEYFSETQRNKGNFPGRFSGRQFSNSRSEMNVSTLELGDSALYLCASCFKGKDEKLFFGSGTQLSVL.

The chain recombines TRBV20-1 with TRBJ2-3; D uncertain. The germline CDR1 and CDR2 sequences are DFQATT and SNEGSKA (reference sequence). The ends were cut back, 3 bases at V and 6 bases at J, with 13 bases in the middle. The CDR3 totals 13 residues. The chain's CDR3 is CSARPQPHDTQYF. The CDR3 DNA is TGCAGTGCTAGGCCCCAGCCTCACGATACGCAGTATTTT.

A few counts support this clonotype. This chain joins TRBV29-1 and TRBJ2-1; D ambiguous. There are 12 residues in the CDR3. CDR1 SQVTM and CDR2 ANQGSEA come from the germline V gene. Trimming cost V 6 bases and J 7 bases, with 13 bases left between them. CDR3 in amino acids: CSVGNYGNEQFF. DNA for the CDR3: TGCAGCGTCGGTAACTACGGAAATGAGCAGTTCTTC.

This clonotype has at least ten counts. The J gene is TRBJ2-1, the V gene TRBV6-2 or TRBV6-3; 9 bases line up with TRBD2. The germline gives CDR1 MNHEY, CDR2 SVGEGT. The CDR3 has 13 amino acids. The J segment lost 9 bases and the V segment lost 2 bases, leaving 2 bases of the junction unmatched. The CDR3 DNA follows: TGTGCCAGCAGTTACCAGACTAGCGGTGAGCAGTTCTTC. Encoded protein: CASSYQTSGEQFF.

This clonotype was observed many times. The chain joins TRBV12-3 or TRBV12-4 to TRBJ2-3, with D uncertain. The CDR3 is 11 amino acids. V lost 5 bases and J lost 2, with 2 bases in between. The CDR3 sequence is CASSVTDTQYF. The CDR3 DNA sequence: TGTGCCAGCAGTGTCACAGATACGCAGTATTTT.

This clonotype has a count of ten or more. The J gene is TRBJ2-1, the V gene TRBV28; 7 positions agree with TRBD2. V dropped 6 bases and J dropped 9; count of bases not matched to a gene: 5. The length of the CDR3 is 12 residues. Germline V gene lookup returns CDR1 MDHEN and CDR2 SYDVKM. CDR3 amino acids: CASSRGEREQFF. In DNA form, the CDR3 reads TGTGCCAGCAGCCGGGGGGAGCGTGAGCAGTTCTTC.